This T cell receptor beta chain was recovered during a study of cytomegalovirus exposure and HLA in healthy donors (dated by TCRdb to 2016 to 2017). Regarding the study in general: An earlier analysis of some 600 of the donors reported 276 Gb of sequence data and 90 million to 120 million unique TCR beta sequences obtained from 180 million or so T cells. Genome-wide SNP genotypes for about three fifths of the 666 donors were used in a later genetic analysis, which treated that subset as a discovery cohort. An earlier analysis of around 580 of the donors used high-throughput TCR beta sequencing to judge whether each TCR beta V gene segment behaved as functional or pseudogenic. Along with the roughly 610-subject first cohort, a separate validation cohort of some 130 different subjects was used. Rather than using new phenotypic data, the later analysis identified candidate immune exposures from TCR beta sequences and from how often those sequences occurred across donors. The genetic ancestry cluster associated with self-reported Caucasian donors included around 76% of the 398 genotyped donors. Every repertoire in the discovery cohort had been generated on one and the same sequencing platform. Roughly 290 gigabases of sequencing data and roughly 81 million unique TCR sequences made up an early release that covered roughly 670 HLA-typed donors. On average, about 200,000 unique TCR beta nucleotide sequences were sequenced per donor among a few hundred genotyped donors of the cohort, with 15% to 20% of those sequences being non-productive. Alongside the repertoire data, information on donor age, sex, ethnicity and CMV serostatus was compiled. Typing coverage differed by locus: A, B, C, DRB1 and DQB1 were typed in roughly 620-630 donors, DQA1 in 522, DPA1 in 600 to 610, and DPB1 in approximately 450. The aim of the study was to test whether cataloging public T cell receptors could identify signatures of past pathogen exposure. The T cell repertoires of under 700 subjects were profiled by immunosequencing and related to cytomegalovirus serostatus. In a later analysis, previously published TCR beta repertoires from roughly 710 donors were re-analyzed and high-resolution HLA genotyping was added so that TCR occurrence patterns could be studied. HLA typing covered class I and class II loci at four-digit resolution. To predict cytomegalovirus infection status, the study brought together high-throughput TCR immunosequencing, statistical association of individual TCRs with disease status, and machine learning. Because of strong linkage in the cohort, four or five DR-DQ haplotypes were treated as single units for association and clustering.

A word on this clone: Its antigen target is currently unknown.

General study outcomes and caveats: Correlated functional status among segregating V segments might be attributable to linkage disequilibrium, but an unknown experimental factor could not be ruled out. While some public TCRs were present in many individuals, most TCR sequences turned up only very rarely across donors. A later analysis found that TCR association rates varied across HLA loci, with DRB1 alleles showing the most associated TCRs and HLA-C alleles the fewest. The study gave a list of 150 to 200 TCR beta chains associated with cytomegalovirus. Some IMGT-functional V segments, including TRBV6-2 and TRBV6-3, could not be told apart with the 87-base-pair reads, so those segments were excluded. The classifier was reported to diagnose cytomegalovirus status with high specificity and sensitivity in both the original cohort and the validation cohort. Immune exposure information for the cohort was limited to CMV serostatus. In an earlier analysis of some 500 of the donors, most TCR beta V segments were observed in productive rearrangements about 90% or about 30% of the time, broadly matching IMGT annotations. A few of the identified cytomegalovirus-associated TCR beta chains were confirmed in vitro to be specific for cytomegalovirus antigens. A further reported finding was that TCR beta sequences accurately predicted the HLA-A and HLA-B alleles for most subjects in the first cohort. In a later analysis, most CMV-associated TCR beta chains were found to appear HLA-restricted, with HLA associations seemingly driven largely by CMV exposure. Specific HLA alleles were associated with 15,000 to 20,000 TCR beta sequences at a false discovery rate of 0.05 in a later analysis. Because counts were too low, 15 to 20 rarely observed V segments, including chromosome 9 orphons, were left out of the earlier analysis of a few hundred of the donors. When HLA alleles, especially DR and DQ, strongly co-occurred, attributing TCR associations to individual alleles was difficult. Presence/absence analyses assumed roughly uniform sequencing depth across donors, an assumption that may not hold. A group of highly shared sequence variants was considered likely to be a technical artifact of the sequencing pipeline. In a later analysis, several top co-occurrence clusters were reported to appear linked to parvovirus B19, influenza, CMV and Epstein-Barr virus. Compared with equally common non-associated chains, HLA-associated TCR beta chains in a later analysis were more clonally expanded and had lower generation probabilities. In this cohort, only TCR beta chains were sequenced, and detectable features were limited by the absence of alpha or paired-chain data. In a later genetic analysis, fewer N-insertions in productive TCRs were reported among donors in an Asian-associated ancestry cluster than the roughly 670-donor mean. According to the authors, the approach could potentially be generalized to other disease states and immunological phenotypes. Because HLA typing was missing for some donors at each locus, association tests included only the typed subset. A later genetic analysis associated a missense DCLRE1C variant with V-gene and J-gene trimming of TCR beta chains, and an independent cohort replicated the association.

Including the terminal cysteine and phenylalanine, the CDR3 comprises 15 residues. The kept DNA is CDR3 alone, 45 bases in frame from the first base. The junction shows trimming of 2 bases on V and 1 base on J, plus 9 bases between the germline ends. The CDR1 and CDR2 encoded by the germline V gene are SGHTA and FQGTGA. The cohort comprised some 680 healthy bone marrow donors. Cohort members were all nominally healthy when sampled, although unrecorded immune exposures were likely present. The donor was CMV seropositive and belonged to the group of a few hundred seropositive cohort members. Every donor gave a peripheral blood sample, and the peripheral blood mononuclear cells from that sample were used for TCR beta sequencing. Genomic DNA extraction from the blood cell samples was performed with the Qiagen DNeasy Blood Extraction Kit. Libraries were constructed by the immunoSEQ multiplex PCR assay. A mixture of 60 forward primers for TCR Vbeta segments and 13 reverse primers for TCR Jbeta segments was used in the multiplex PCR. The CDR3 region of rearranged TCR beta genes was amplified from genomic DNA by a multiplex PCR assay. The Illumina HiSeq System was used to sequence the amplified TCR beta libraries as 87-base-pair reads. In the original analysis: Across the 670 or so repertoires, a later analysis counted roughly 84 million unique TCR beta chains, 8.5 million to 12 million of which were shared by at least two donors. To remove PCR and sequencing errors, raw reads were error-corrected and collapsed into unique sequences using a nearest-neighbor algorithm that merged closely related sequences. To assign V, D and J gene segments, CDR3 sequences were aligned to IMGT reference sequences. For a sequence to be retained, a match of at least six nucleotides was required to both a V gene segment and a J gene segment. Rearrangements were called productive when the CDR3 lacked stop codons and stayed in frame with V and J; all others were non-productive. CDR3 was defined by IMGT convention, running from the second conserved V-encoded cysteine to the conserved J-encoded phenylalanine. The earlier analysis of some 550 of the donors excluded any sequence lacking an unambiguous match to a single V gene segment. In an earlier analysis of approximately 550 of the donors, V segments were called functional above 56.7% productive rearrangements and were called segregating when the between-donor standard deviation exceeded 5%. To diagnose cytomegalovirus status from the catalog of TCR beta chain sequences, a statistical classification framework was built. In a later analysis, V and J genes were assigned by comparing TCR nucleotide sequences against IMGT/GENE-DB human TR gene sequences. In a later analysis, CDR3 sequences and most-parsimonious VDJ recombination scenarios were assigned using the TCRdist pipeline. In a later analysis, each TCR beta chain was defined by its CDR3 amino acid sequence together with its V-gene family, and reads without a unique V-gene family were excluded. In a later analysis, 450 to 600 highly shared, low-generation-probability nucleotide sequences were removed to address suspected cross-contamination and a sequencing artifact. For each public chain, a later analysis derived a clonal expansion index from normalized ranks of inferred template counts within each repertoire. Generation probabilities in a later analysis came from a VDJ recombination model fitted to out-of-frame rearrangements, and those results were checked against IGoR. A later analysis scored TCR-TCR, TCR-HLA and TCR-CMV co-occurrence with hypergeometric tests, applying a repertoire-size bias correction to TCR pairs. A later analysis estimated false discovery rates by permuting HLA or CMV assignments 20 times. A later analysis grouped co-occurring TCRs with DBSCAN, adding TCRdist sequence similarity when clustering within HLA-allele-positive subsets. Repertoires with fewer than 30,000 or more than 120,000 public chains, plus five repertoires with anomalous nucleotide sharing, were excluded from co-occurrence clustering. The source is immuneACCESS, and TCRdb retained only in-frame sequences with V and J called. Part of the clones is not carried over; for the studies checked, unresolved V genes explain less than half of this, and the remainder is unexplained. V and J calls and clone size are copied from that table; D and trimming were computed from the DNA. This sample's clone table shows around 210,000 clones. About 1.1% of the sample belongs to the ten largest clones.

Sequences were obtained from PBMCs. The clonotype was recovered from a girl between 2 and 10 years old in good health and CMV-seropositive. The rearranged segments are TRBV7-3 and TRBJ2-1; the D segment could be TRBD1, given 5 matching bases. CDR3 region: CASSLGQGSYNEQFF. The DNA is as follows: TGTGCCAGCAGCTTAGGTCAGGGTTCCTACAATGAGCAGTTCTTC.